The text below deals with one TCR beta chain. Its antigen is as yet unknown. Template-switching 5'RACE yielded the TCR cDNA; a universal primer site and UMIs were added in the process. MiXCR, run by TCRdb on the 5' RACE reads, gives a single entry per CDR3 protein. The sample records about 350,000 distinct CDR3 sequences, under 15% being singletons. CDR1 and CDR2 (germline): MNHNS, SASEGT. This CDR3 comprises 15 residues. The germline V and J ends were trimmed by 6 bases and 0 bases, with 15 bases remaining between them. The data belong to a study of T cells after yellow fever vaccination. Study-wide points: It was the secondary response that reached its peak faster, day 5 versus 15, but it was weaker. Most primary-vaccination clones recurred post-booster (more than 95% CD4, around 88% CD8).

The genes are TRBV6-1 and TRBJ2-7; TRBD2 might be the D (7 bases). This specimen consisted of CD4+ T cells sorted from PBMCs, obtained 15 days after the yellow fever booster vaccination. The sequence derives from a man in his late teens or twenties who received the YFV17D yellow fever vaccine. CDR3 region: CASSGGLATSYEQYF. The CDR3 DNA reads as TGTGCCAGCAGCGGGGGGCTAGCGACCTCCTACGAGCAGTACTTC.